These 2 T cell receptor beta chains share one sample of origin, sequenced in a study of blood T cell repertoires in COVID-19. The data were produced by immunoSEQ multiplex PCR, yet TCRdb's version contains in-frame clones alone and is incomplete. This sample has more than 75,000 clones, with roughly 80% found just once. Material for sequencing was peripheral blood. These receptors originate from a woman older than 75 with active or convalescent COVID-19.

J is TRBJ1-1 and V is TRBV2; D is ambiguous. Germline CDR1 SNHLY, CDR2 FYNNEI. V was cut by 6 bases and J by 3 bases, with 14 bases left in between. CDR3 size: 14 residues. The CDR3 loop reads CASRFTVRYTEAFF. For the CDR3, the DNA is TGTGCCAGCAGGTTTACAGTACGGTACACTGAAGCTTTCTTT.

This rearrangement joins TRBV5-1 to TRBJ1-3; maybe TRBD1 (5 bases). CDR1 is SGHRS and CDR2 is YFSETQ in the germline V gene. V was pared by 3 bases and J by 4 bases, with 14 bases between. The CDR3 spans 15 residues. CDR3 amino acids: CASSWTGDEGNTIYF. The DNA for the CDR3 is TGCGCCAGCAGCTGGACGGGGGATGAGGGAAACACCATATATTTT.